These 3 T cell receptor beta chains came from one sample sequenced in a study of identifying expanded T cells in peripheral blood. Method: immunoSEQ multiplex PCR; TCRdb's copy keeps in-frame clones and lacks some. Here the sample spans under 150,000 clones, approximately 86% being singletons. Material for sequencing was blood. These receptors all come from a person aged 18-69 years in good health.

The chain has TRBV2 and TRBJ2-3, with D perhaps being TRBD1 or TRBD2 (6 bases each). V was cut by 6 bases and J by 1 base, with 11 bases left in between. CDR1 SNHLY and CDR2 FYNNEI come from the germline V gene. The CDR3 is 14 amino acids. DNA for the CDR3: TGTGCCAGCAGGGAGGGGGTGGGCACAGATACGCAGTATTTT. Protein product: CASREGVGTDTQYF. Together with reference TRBV2 and TRBJ2-3, the CDR3 gives the full variable domain: EPEVTQTPSHQVTQMGQEVILRCVPISNHLYFYWYRQILGQKVEFLVSFYNNEISEKSEIFDDQFSVERPDGSNFTLKIRSTKLEDSAMYFCASREGVGTDTQYFGPGTRLTVL.

The rearrangement joins TRBV6-5 to TRBJ1-4, with 7 bases matching TRBD1. Unmatched junction bases numbered 9, after V lost 6 bases and J lost 8 bases. The CDR3 consists of 14 residues. CDR1 is MNHEY, CDR2 SVGAGI, per germline. DNA for the CDR3: TGTGCCAGCAGACACGGGACAGTGAGGGAAAAACTGTTTTTT. Protein product: CASRHGTVREKLFF.

V and J are TRBV7-9 and TRBJ2-7; 7 bases fit TRBD1. CDR1 is SEHNR and CDR2 is FQNEAQ in the germline V gene (reference sequence). The CDR3 is 14 residues long. J gave up 2 bases and V 5 bases, and 6 bases lay outside the gene matches. The CDR3 is CASSPKTGTYEQYF. The CDR3 DNA follows: TGTGCCAGCAGCCCAAAGACAGGGACCTACGAGCAGTACTTC. The full variable domain, rest sourced from reference TRBV7-9 and TRBJ2-7, is DTGVSQNPRHKITKRGQNVTFRCDPISEHNRLYWYRQTLGQGPEFLTYFQNEAQLEKSRLLSDRFSAERPKGSFSTLEIQRTEQGDSAMYLCASSPKTGTYEQYFGPGTRLTVT.